One sample yielded the 22 T cell receptor beta chains listed below, sequenced in a study of blood T cell repertoires in COVID-19 (dated by TCRdb to 2019 to 2021). Library generation was performed with the immunoSEQ multiplex PCR assay. Imported from immuneACCESS, the table was reduced by TCRdb to in-frame sequences with V and J called. These copies leave out some clones; in studies compared against another copy, an unresolved V gene accounts for under half, and the cause of the remainder is not known. The sample profile shows about 160,000 clones; around three quarters of them were found once. The ten largest make up roughly 8% of the sample. The specimen was peripheral blood. The receptor source for this set is a man aged 60-69 years with acute or convalescent COVID-19.

The chain has TRBV9 and TRBJ2-5, with D perhaps matching TRBD1 (6 bases). With 0 bases removed from V and 5 bases from J, the gap between germline ends came to 14 bases. CDR3 length: 15 residues. Germline V gene lookup returns CDR1 SGDLS and CDR2 YYNGEE. In DNA, the CDR3 is TGTGCCAGCAGCGTAGATAACAGGGAAAGGGAGACCCAGTACTTC. This sequence encodes CASSVDNRERETQYF.

The V and J genes are TRBV2 and TRBJ2-3; D is perhaps TRBD2 (7 bases). The CDR3 contains 14 residues. V lost 6 bases and J lost 6, with 16 bases in between. The germline V gene has CDR1 SNHLY and CDR2 FYNNEI. CDR3 coding DNA: TGTGCCAGCAGGCAGAGAGGGGGGGTGGATACGCAGTATTTT. Protein product: CASRQRGGVDTQYF.

This chain connects TRBV9 to TRBJ2-5; 8 nucleotides match TRBD1. Unmatched junction bases numbered 6, after V lost 0 bases and J lost 5 bases. CDR1 and CDR2 (germline): SGDLS, YYNGEE. CDR3 length equals 15 residues. The CDR3 DNA is TGTGCCAGCAGCGTAGCTAGCAGGGGGCGGGAGACCCAGTACTTC. Its translation: CASSVASRGRETQYF.

Only one count was recorded for this clone. CDR3 region: CSVGGQGEETQYF. The DNA of the CDR3 is TGCAGCGTTGGGGGACAGGGGGAAGAGACCCAGTACTTC. V is TRBV29-1 and J is TRBJ2-5, with 11 bases fitting TRBD1. From germline, CDR1 is SQVTM and CDR2 ANQGSEA. There are 13 residues in the CDR3. Germline trimming cut 4 bases from V and 3 bases from J; bases unmatched to any gene: 1.

This chain uses TRBV18 with TRBJ1-2, with D maybe TRBD1 (6 bases). V was shortened by 3 bases and J by 4 bases, with 15 bases between the two germline ends. Germline V lookup: CDR1 KGHSH, CDR2 LQKENI. This CDR3 has 15 amino acids. CDR3 region: CASSPMGGGSYGYTF. CDR3 in DNA: TGTGCCAGCTCACCGATGGGGGGCGGGAGCTATGGCTACACCTTC.

The chain combines TRBV5-6 with TRBJ2-1; TRBD1 aligns across 8 bases. The CDR3 totals 18 residues. V was pared by 4 bases and J by 5 bases, with 17 bases of the junction left unmatched. Germline V lookup: CDR1 SGHDT, CDR2 YYEEEE. CDR3 DNA sequence: TGTGCCAGCAGCGGCCTCTATCTTGGACAGGGTTCGGACAATGAGCAGTTCTTC. Encoded protein: CASSGLYLGQGSDNEQFF.

The chain employs TRBV6-4 and TRBJ2-7; 9 bases match TRBD2. Germline V gene lookup returns CDR1 MRHNA and CDR2 SNTAGT. V lost 6 bases and J lost 2; bases outside the gene matches: 14. The CDR3 contains 17 residues. The CDR3 nucleotides are TGTGCCAGCAGCCCCCTGCGGGGGGGCCGATCTCCCTACGAGCAGTACTTC. It encodes CASSPLRGGRSPYEQYF.

This rearrangement joins TRBV29-1 to TRBJ2-1, with 8 nucleotides matching TRBD1. The CDR3 totals 13 residues. With V trimmed by 4 bases and J by 7 bases, 6 bases remained unmatched. In germline, CDR1 is SQVTM, CDR2 ANQGSEA. CDR3 coding DNA: TGCAGCGTTGGTCGGACAGGGAGTAATGAGCAGTTCTTC. It is translated as CSVGRTGSNEQFF.

Turning to this clone: Within the sample, other DNA sequences also encode this same CDR3. The V and J genes are TRBV7-3 and TRBJ2-1; D possibly corresponds to TRBD1 (6 bases). Trimming stripped 0 bases from V and 10 bases from J, with 10 bases between. The germline V gene encodes CDR1 SGHTA and CDR2 FQGTGA. The CDR3 is 13 amino acids. This CDR3 is CASSLTGAGEQFF. As DNA, the CDR3 is TGTGCCAGCAGCTTAACGGGGGCAGGGGAGCAGTTCTTC.

This rearrangement joins TRBV24-1 to TRBJ2-3; 7 bases are a match to TRBD1. Germline V gene sequence: CDR1 KGHDR, CDR2 SFDVKD. The CDR3 extends over 19 amino acids. The J segment lost 1 base and the V segment lost 2 bases, leaving 14 bases of the junction unmatched. This CDR3 reads CATSDSSGTDKWGTDTQYF. The CDR3 nucleotides are TGTGCCACCAGTGATTCATCCGGGACAGATAAGTGGGGCACAGATACGCAGTATTTT.

This clone came up a few times. The chain couples TRBV5-4 to TRBJ1-2; maybe TRBD1 (6 bases). Germline V gene sequence: CDR1 SGHNT, CDR2 YYREEE (reference sequence). The CDR3 is made up of 13 amino acids. Trimming pared 0 bases from V and 8 bases from J, leaving 11 bases between. CDR3: CASSLVGASGYTF. CDR3 DNA: TGTGCCAGCAGCTTGGTGGGGGCGTCGGGCTACACCTTC.

This rearrangement joins TRBV6-5 to TRBJ1-2; TRBD1 matches at 9 bases. Per the germline V gene, CDR1 is MNHEY and CDR2 is SVGAGI. This CDR3 comprises 15 residues. V shed 2 bases and J 1 base; nucleotides not matched to a gene: 2. The CDR3 DNA reads TGTGCCAGCAGTTACGGGACAGGGAATAACTATGGCTACACCTTC. Translated, it gives CASSYGTGNNYGYTF.

This clone came up once. The gene calls are TRBV5-6 and TRBJ1-6; D not certain. CDR1 SGHDT and CDR2 YYEEEE come from the germline V gene. The CDR3 is made up of 13 amino acids. Trimming left V 0 bases short and J 8 bases short, with 6 bases between. CDR3 nucleotide sequence: TGTGCCAGCAGCTTGGGGAGTTATTCACCCCTCCACTTT. This translates into CASSLGSYSPLHF.

V gene TRBV6-5 combines with J gene TRBJ1-2; D is perhaps TRBD1 (5 bases). Trimming left V 0 bases short and J 8 bases short, with 10 bases between. The CDR3 loop spans 13 amino acids. Germline V gives CDR1 MNHEY, CDR2 SVGAGI. This CDR3 reads CASSYSSRGGYTF. CDR3 nucleotide sequence: TGTGCCAGCAGTTACTCGAGTAGGGGAGGCTACACCTTC.

CDR3 DNA: TGTGCCACCAGTGATTCAGATTACAATGAGCAGTTCTTC. As protein: CATSDSDYNEQFF. J is TRBJ2-1 and V is TRBV24-1; D is undetermined. This CDR3 comprises 13 residues. Trimming removed 2 bases from V and 4 bases from J, with 5 bases in between. The V gene's germline CDR1 is KGHDR and CDR2 SFDVKD.

The chain couples TRBV7-2 to TRBJ2-7; 9 bases match TRBD2. Germline V lookup: CDR1 SGHTA, CDR2 FQGNSA. Germline trimming cut 4 bases from V and 4 bases from J; bases unmatched to any gene: 8. This CDR3 comprises 15 residues. The chain's CDR3 is CASSSVAGGTYEQYF. In DNA form, the CDR3 reads TGTGCCAGCAGCTCTGTCGCGGGGGGGACGTACGAGCAGTACTTC.

CDR3 sequence: CSVPRDRANTGELFF. The CDR3 DNA sequence: TGCAGCGTCCCCCGGGACAGGGCGAACACCGGGGAGCTGTTTTTT. The chain is built from TRBV29-1 and TRBJ2-2; 9 bases are shared with TRBD1. Germline CDR1 is SQVTM and CDR2 is ANQGSEA. The junction had 5 bases not matched to a gene; V was cut back by 6 bases and J by 0 bases. CDR3 length: 15 residues.

V gene TRBV5-3 combines with J gene TRBJ1-5; D is perhaps TRBD1 (5 bases). TRBV5-3 is noted as an ORF with a role that remains uncertain. The CDR3 covers 16 residues. Trimming took 5 bases from V and 6 from J, leaving 21 bases between them. DNA of the CDR3: TGTGCCAGAAGACACGACAACAGGTTTTCATCTCAGCCCCAGCATTTT. Translation gives CARRHDNRFSSQPQHF.

The chain is built from TRBV27 and TRBJ2-5; D unresolved. Germline assignment: CDR1 MNHEY and CDR2 SMNVEV (reference sequence). The CDR3 has 13 amino acids. Trimming removed 1 base at V and 4 bases at J, with 7 bases between. For the CDR3, the DNA is TGTGCCAGCAGTTTATACGGTGGAGAGACCCAGTACTTC. This gives the protein CASSLYGGETQYF.

V gene TRBV5-1 combines with J gene TRBJ2-1; D ambiguous. The CDR3 is made up of 16 amino acids. The V end was cut by 2 bases, the J end by 9 bases, with 21 bases between. CDR1 SGHRS and CDR2 YFSETQ come from the germline V gene. The chain's CDR3 is CASSLGVRDSLAEQFF. In nucleotides, the CDR3 is TGCGCCAGCAGCTTAGGAGTCAGAGACTCGCTTGCTGAGCAGTTCTTC.

The CDR3: CASAPGGKDTEAFF. CDR3 sequence (DNA): TGTGCCAGCGCCCCCGGGGGTAAAGACACTGAAGCTTTCTTT. This rearrangement joins TRBV9 to TRBJ1-1; perhaps TRBD1 as D (5 bases). The CDR3 has 14 residues. Trimming stripped 7 bases from V and 3 bases from J, with 16 bases between. Germline V CDR1 and CDR2: SGDLS, YYNGEE.

This chain joins TRBV30 and TRBJ2-1, with 8 bases aligning to TRBD2. The CDR3 contains 14 residues. Looked up from germline, CDR1 is GTSNPN and CDR2 is SVGIG (reference sequence). Unmatched junction bases numbered 10, after V lost 0 bases and J lost 12 bases. The CDR3 DNA reads as TGTGCCTGGAGTGTAGGTACGGGGGGGATAGGGCAGTTCTTC. As protein: CAWSVGTGGIGQFF.